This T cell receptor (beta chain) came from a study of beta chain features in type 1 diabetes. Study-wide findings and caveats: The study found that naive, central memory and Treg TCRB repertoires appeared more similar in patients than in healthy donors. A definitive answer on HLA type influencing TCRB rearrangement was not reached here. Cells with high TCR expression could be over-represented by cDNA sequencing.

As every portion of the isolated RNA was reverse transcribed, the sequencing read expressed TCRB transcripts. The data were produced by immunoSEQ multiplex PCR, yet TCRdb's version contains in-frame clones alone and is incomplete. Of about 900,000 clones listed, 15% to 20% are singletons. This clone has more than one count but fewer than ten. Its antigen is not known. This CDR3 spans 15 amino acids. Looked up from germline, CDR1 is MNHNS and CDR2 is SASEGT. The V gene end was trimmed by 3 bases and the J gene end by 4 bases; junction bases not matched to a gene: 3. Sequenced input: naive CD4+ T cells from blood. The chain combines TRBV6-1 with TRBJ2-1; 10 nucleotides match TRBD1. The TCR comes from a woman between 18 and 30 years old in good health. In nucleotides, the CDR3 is TGTGCCAGCAGTGACGGGACAGGGGTTTACAATGAGCAGTTCTTC. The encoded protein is CASSDGTGVYNEQFF.